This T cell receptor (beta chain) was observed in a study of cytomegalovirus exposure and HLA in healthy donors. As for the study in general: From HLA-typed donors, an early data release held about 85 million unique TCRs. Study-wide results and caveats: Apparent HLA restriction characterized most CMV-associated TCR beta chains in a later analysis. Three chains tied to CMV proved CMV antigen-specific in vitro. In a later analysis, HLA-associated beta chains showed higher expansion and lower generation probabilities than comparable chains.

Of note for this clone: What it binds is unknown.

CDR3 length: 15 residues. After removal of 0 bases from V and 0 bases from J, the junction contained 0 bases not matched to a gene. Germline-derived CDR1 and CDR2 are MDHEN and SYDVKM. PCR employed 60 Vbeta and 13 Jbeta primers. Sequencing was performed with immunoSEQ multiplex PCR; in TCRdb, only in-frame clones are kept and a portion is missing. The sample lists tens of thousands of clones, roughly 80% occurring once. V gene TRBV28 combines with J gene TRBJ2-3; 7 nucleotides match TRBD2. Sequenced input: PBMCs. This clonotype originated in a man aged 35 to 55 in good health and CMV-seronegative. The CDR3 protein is CASSLWGGSTDTQYF. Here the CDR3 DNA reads TGTGCCAGCAGTTTATGGGGAGGGAGCACAGATACGCAGTATTTT. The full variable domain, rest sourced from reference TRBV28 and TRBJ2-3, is DVKVTQSSRYLVKRTGEKVFLECVQDMDHENMFWYRQDPGLGLRLIYFSYDVKMKEKGDIPEGYSVSREKKERFSLILESASTNQTSMYLCASSLWGGSTDTQYFGPGTRLTVL.